The T cell receptor beta chain described here comes from a study of regulatory T cells in long-lasting Graves disease (dated by TCRdb to 2020 to 2023). Looking at the study overall: Persistent Graves' disease was defined as antithyroid drug treatment for over 5 years with persistently positive TSH receptor autoantibodies. The study was registered as a clinical trial and conducted in China. On average, persistent Graves' disease patients in the clinical cohort had been on antithyroid drugs for about 10 years. A total of 33 samples were covered by TCR sequencing, comprising roughly 13 persistent and roughly 20 newly diagnosed Graves' disease patients. Peripheral blood TCR sequencing and RNA sequencing compared persistent Graves' disease patients with newly diagnosed Graves' disease patients. Study-wide conclusions, independent of this receptor: A larger number of public clonotypes was shared among persistent patients (over 2,500) than among newly diagnosed patients (roughly 1,000). Sequencing and analysis were restricted to the TCR beta chain. The small sample size was acknowledged by the authors as a limitation that may reduce accuracy. Compared with newly diagnosed patients, persistent Graves' disease patients had lower TCR Shannon entropy and fewer highly expanded clones, which suggests clonal expansion. Only peripheral blood was studied, because thyroid tissue, the primary lesion, was inaccessible. TRBV28, TRBJ1-2 and TRBJ2-5 were preferentially used in persistent disease, while TRBV20-1 and TRBJ2-1 were favored in newly diagnosed disease.

On this clonotype: Its antigen is still unknown. There are no base qualities to consult, and no much larger clone falls within one base.

The intended sense of this specimen's time point label: persistent/refractory GD, antithyroid drugs over 5 years with positive TRAb. RNA was extracted from PBMCs in TRIzol for both TCR sequencing and RNA sequencing. Graves' disease was diagnosed according to American Thyroid Association guidelines. The patients came from an endocrinology department in Xi'an, China. Each patient gave about 9.1 milliliters of peripheral blood, collected in an EDTA anticoagulant tube. Ficoll Paque Plus density gradient separation was used to isolate PBMCs, and no additional T cell sorting was done. An Agilent 2100 Bioanalyzer and agarose gel were used to assess RNA quality, and a NanoDrop 2000 was used to measure RNA concentration. The receptor library was made with multiplex PCR. Instrument used: Illumina HiSeq 4000. To build TCR beta libraries, CDR3 regions were amplified by Arm-PCR using iRepertoire HTBI primers. Before sequencing, the PCR products underwent gel purification. The paper's data handling went like this. Across samples, about 63 TRBV and over 11 TRBJ segments were identified and used for gene usage analysis of CDR3 amino acid clonotypes. Filtered high-quality paired reads were merged into contigs using COPE and FqMerger. BLAST was used to align contigs to the IMGT TRBV, TRBD and TRBJ reference genes, and CDR3 was defined following IMGT. Highly expanded clones were defined as clonotypes with a frequency above 0.1%. Shannon entropy served as the measure of repertoire diversity, while the Gini coefficient captured V-J evenness. Clonotypes shared by more than one individual were considered public. The public reads were reprocessed in TCRdb via fastp at Q25 and MiXCR, keeping in-frame beta chains. A single entry per CDR3 protein holds the most common genes and DNA from its merged rows. TCRdb, not the original authors, processed these V and J calls. For this sample there are about 310,000 distinct CDR3 sequences; 20% to 25% appear just once. The ten largest clones represent 56% of the sample.

V is trimmed back by 2 bases and J by 4 bases, and the junction contains 5 bases that no gene match accounts for. CDR1 and CDR2 are drawn from the germline V gene: MNHEY, SVGEGT. Inclusive of the bounding cysteine and phenylalanine, the CDR3 is 16 residues long. The DNA shown is the 48-base CDR3, in frame from base 1. The chain joins TRBV6-2 or TRBV6-3 to TRBJ2-3, with 11 bases matching TRBD1. The sample here was peripheral blood mononuclear cells (PBMCs), taken when the disease was refractory, from a patient treated with antithyroid drugs. The origin of this receptor is a female donor with Graves disease. The nucleotide sequence reads TGTGCCAGCAGTTACCCCACGGGACAGGGGGCAGATACGCAGTATTTT. This encodes CASSYPTGQGADTQYF.